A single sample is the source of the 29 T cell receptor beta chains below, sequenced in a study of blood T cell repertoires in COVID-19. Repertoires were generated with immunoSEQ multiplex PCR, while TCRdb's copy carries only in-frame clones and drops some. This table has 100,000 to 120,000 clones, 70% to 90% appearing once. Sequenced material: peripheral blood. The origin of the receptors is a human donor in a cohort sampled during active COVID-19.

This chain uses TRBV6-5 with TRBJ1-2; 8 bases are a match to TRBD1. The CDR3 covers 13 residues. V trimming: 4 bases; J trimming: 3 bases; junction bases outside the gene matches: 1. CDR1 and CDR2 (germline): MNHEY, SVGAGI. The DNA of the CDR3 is TGTGCCAGCAGTTCGGACAGGGACTATGGCTACACCTTC. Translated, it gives CASSSDRDYGYTF.

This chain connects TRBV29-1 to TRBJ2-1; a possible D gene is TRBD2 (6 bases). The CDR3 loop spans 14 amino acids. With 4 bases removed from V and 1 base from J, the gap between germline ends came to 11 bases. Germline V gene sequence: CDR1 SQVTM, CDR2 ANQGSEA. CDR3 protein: CSVVGSGSYNEQFF. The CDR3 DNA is TGCAGCGTTGTCGGGAGTGGGTCCTACAATGAGCAGTTCTTC.

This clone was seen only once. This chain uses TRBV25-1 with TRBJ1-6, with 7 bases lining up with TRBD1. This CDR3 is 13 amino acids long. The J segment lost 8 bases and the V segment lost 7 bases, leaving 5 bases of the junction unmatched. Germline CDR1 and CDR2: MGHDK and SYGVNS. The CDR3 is CASNDREYSPLHF. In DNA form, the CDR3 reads TGTGCCAGCAACGACAGGGAGTATTCACCCCTCCACTTT.

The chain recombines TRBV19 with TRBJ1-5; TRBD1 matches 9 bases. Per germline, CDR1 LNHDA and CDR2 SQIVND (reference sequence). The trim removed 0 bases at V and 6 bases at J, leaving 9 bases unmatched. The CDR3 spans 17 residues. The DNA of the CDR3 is TGTGCCAGTAGTATAGATAGGGGACAGGGCTCTTCTCAGCCCCAGCATTTT. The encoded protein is CASSIDRGQGSSQPQHF.

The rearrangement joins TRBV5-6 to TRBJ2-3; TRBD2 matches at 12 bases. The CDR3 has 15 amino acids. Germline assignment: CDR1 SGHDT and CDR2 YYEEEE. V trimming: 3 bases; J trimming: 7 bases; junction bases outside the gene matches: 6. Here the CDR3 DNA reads TGTGCCAGCAGCTCCAAGACTAGCGGGAGTAATACGCAGTATTTT. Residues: CASSSKTSGSNTQYF.

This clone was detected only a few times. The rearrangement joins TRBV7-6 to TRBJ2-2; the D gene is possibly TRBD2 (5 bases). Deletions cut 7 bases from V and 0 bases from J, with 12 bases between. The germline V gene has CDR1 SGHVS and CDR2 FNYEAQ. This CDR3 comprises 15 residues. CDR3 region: CASTIQTTNTGELFF. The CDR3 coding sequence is TGTGCCAGCACGATACAGACTACGAACACCGGGGAGCTGTTTTTT.

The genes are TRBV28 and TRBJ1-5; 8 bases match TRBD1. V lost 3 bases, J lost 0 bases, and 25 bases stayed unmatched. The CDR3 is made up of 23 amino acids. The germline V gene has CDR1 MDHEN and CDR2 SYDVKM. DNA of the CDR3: TGTGCCAGCAGTTTCCCCATCCCTCGGACAGGGACCGGACAATCGTATAGCAATCAGCCCCAGCATTTT. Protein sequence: CASSFPIPRTGTGQSYSNQPQHF.

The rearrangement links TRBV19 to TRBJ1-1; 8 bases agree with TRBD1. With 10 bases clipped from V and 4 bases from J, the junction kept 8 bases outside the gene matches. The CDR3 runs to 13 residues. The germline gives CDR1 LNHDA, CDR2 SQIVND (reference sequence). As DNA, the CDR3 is TGTGCCACCCATATTACAGGGGGCACTGAAGCTTTCTTT. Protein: CATHITGGTEAFF.

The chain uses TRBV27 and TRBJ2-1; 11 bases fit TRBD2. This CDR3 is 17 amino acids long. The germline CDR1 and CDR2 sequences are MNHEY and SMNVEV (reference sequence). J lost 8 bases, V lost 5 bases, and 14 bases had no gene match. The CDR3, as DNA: TGTGCCAGCAGTGAGGGAGGACTAGCGGGTACATTTTATGAGCAGTTCTTC. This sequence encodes CASSEGGLAGTFYEQFF.

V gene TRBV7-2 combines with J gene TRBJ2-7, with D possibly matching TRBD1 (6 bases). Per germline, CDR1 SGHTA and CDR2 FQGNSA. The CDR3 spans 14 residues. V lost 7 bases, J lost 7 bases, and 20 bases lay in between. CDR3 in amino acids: CASKGQDAGSEQYF. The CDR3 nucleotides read TGTGCCAGCAAGGGACAAGATGCAGGGTCGGAGCAGTACTTC.

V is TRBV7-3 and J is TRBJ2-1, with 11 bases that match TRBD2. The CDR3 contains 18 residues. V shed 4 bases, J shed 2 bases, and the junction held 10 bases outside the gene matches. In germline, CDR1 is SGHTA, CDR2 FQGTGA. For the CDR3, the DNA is TGTGCCAGCAGCTCGTCCGGGACTAGCGGATGGGCCTACAATGAGCAGTTCTTC. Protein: CASSSSGTSGWAYNEQFF. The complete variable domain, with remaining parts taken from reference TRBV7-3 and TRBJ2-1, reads GAGVSQTPSNKVTEKGKYVELRCDPISGHTALYWYRQSLGQGPEFLIYFQGTGAADDSGLPNDRFFAVRPEGSVSTLKIQRTERGDSAVYLCASSSSGTSGWAYNEQFFGPGTRLTVL.

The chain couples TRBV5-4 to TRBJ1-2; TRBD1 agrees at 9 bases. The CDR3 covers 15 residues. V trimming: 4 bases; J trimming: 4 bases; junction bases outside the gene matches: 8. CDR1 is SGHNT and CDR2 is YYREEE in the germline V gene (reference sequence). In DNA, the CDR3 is TGTGCCAGCAGCATTAGACAGGGGGGGGTCTATGGCTACACCTTC. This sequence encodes CASSIRQGGVYGYTF.

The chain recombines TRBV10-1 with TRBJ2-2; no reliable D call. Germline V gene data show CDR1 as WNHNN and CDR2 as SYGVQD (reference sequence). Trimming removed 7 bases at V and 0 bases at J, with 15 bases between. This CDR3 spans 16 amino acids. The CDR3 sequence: CASTLWLRTNTGELFF. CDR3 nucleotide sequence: TGCGCCAGCACCCTGTGGTTGAGGACGAACACCGGGGAGCTGTTTTTT.

CDR3 sequence (DNA): TGCGCCAGCAGCCAAGATTCGGCAGGGCTTGAAGCTTTCTTT. Protein sequence: CASSQDSAGLEAFF. The V gene is TRBV4-1, the J gene TRBJ1-1, with a tentative D call TRBD1 (5 bases). Per the germline V gene, CDR1 is MGHRA and CDR2 is YSYEKL. Trimming cost V 0 bases and J 7 bases, with 12 bases left between them. The CDR3 length is 14 residues.

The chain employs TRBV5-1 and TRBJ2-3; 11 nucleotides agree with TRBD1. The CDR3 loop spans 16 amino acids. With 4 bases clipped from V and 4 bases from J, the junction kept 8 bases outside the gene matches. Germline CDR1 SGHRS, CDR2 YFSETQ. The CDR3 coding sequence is TGCGCCAGCAGCCTTACGGGACAGGGGGGCCCAGATACGCAGTATTTT. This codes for CASSLTGQGGPDTQYF. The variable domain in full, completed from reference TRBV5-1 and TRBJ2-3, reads KAGVTQTPRYLIKTRGQQVTLSCSPISGHRSVSWYQQTPGQGLQFLFEYFSETQRNKGNFPGRFSGRQFSNSRSEMNVSTLELGDSALYLCASSLTGQGGPDTQYFGPGTRLTVL.

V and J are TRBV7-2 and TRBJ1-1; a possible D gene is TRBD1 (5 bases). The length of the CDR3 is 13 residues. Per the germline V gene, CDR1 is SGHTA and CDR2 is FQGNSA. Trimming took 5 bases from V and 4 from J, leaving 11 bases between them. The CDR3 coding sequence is TGTGCCAGCAGCCCCTGGGGGGGCACTGAAGCTTTCTTT. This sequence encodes CASSPWGGTEAFF.

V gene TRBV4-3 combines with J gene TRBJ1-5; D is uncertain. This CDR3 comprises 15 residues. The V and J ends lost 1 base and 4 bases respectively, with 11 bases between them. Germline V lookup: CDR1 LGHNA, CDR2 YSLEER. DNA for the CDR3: TGCGCCAGCAGCCAAGTAGGTGGACTTAATCAGCCCCAGCATTTT. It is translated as CASSQVGGLNQPQHF.

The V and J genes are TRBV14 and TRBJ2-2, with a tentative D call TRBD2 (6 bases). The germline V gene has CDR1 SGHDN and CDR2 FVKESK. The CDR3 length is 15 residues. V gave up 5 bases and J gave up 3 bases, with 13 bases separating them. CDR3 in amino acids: CASSSGGPYTGELFF. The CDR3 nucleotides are TGTGCCAGCAGCTCCGGGGGACCCTACACCGGGGAGCTGTTTTTT.

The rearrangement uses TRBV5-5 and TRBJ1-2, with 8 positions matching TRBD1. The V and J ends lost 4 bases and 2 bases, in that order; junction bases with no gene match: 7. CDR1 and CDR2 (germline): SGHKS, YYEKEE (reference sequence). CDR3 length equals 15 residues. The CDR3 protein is CASSHRTGSNYGYTF. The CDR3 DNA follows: TGTGCCAGCAGCCACAGGACAGGGTCGAACTATGGCTACACCTTC. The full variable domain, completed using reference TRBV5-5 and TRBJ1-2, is DAGVTQSPTHLIKTRGQQVTLRCSPISGHKSVSWYQQVLGQGPQFIFQYYEKEERGRGNFPDRFSARQFPNYSSELNVNALLLGDSALYLCASSHRTGSNYGYTFGSGTRLTVV.

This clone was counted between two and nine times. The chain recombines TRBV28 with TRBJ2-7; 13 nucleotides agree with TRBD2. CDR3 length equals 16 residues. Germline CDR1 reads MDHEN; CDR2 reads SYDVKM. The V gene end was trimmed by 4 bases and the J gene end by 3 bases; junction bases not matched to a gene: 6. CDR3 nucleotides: TGTGCCAGCAGTTACACGACTAGCGGGGGGATCTACGAGCAGTACTTC. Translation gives CASSYTTSGGIYEQYF.

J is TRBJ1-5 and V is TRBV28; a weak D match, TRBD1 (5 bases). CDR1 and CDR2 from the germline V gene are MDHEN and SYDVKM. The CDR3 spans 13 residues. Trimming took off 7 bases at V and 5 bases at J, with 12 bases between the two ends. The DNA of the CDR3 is TGTGCCAGCAAGGCAGGGTCATATCAGCCCCAGCATTTT. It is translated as CASKAGSYQPQHF.

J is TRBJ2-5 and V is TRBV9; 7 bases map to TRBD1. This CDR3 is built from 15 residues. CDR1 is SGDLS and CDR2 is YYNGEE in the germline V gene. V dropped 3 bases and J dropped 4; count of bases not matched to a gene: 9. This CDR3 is CASSDADRDLETQYF. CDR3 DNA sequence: TGTGCCAGCAGCGATGCAGACAGGGATTTAGAGACCCAGTACTTC.

CDR3 DNA sequence: TGTGCCAGCAGTGAATGGCGGGACTTTAATGAAAAACTGTTTTTT. Protein sequence: CASSEWRDFNEKLFF. The gene calls are TRBV25-1 and TRBJ1-4; TRBD1 might be the D (5 bases). The CDR3 extends over 15 amino acids. In germline, CDR1 is MGHDK, CDR2 SYGVNS. V dropped 1 base and J dropped 4 bases, with 10 bases sitting between them.

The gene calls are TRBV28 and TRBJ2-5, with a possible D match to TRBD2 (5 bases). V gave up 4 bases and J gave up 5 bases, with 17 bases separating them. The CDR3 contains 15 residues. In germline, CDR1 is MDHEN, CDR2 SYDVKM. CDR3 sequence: CASSSGWGQEETQYF. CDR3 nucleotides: TGTGCCAGCAGTTCGGGGTGGGGTCAGGAGGAGACCCAGTACTTC.

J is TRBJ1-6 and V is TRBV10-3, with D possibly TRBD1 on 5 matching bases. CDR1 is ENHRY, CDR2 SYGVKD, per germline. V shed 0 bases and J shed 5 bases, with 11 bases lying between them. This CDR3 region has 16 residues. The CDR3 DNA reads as TGTGCCATCAGTGAGTCGGCAGGGAAAAATAATTCACCCCTCCACTTT. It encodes CAISESAGKNNSPLHF.

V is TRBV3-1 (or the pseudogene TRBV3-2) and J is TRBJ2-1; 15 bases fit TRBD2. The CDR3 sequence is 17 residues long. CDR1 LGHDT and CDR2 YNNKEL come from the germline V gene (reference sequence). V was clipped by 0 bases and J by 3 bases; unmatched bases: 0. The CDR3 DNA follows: TGTGCCAGCAGCCAAGAGGGACTAGCGGGGGGCTACAATGAGCAGTTCTTC. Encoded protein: CASSQEGLAGGYNEQFF.

CDR3 nucleotide sequence: TGCGCCAGCAGCTTTGGGGGGGGTAGAGATGAGCAGTTCTTC. It is translated as CASSFGGGRDEQFF. The V and J genes are TRBV4-1 and TRBJ2-1, with TRBD2 identical over 7 bases. The trim removed 5 bases at V and 8 bases at J, leaving 9 bases unmatched. Looked up from germline, CDR1 is MGHRA and CDR2 is YSYEKL. There are 14 residues in the CDR3.

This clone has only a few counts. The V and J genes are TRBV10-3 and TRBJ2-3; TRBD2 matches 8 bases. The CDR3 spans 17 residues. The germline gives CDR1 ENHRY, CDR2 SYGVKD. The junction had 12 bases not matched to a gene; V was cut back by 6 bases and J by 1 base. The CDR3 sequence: CAIRKTEAGAGTDTQYF. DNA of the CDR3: TGTGCCATCAGAAAAACAGAAGCGGGGGCTGGCACAGATACGCAGTATTTT.

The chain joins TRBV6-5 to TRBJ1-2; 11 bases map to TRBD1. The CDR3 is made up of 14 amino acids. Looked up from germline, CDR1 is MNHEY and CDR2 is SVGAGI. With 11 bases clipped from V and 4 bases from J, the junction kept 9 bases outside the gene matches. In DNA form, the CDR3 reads TGTGCCGCCAAAACCGGGACAGGGGGCTATGGCTACACCTTC. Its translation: CAAKTGTGGYGYTF.